Listed here are 18 T cell receptor beta chains from one sample, sequenced in a study of CD8 T cells in ankylosing spondylitis. Study-wide results and caveats: Seemingly characteristic of ankylosing spondylitis blood was a TCR beta motif consisting of eight highly homologous variants.

These receptors are not linked to any known antigen. TCRdb re-derived calls from the 5' RACE reads in MiXCR, one entry per CDR3 protein. The data contain about 540,000 distinct CDR3 sequences, roughly 13% of them seen just once; the ten biggest clones take up about 6.8%. Sequencing input: blood, either unsorted or a sorted T cell fraction (not recorded which). These receptors originate from a male donor with ankylosing spondylitis.

Ten or more counts support this clonotype. The J gene is TRBJ1-2, the V gene TRBV5-1, with D uncertain. V shed 2 bases and J shed 4 bases, with 12 bases lying between them. Germline V gives CDR1 SGHRS, CDR2 YFSETQ. The CDR3 consists of 14 residues. CDR3 residues: CASSLRMESYGYTF. Written as DNA, the CDR3 is TGCGCCAGCAGCTTACGTATGGAGAGCTATGGCTACACCTTC.

V usage is TRBV20-1 and J usage is TRBJ2-2; possibly TRBD2 for D (7 bases). The V gene's germline CDR1 is DFQATT and CDR2 SNEGSKA (reference sequence). This CDR3 has 16 amino acids. V lost 5 bases to trimming and J lost 2 bases, with 18 bases between them. The CDR3 here is CSAQPGASGNTGELFF. DNA of the CDR3: TGCAGTGCTCAGCCAGGGGCTAGCGGTAACACCGGGGAGCTGTTTTTT.

This clonotype was recorded a few times. V usage is TRBV20-1 and J usage is TRBJ2-2; perhaps TRBD2 as D (5 bases). This CDR3 comprises 15 residues. Trimming took off 7 bases at V and 1 base at J, with 16 bases between the two ends. Germline CDR1 DFQATT, CDR2 SNEGSKA (reference sequence). CDR3 sequence: CSVRRRVLNTGELFF. CDR3 coding DNA: TGCAGTGTCAGGAGGCGGGTATTGAACACCGGGGAGCTGTTTTTT.

There are a few counts of this clonotype. V and J are TRBV5-4 and TRBJ1-2; 7 nucleotides align to TRBD1. The CDR3 spans 14 residues. CDR1 SGHNT and CDR2 YYREEE come from the germline V gene (reference sequence). Trimming cost V 4 bases and J 8 bases; bases outside gene matches: 11. In nucleotides, the CDR3 is TGTGCCAGCAGCCCTGACAGGGCGGGGATCGGCTACACCTTC. Protein: CASSPDRAGIGYTF.

This clonotype was observed a few times. This sequence joins TRBV5-1 and TRBJ1-1; D possibly corresponds to TRBD1 (6 bases). Germline loops: CDR1 SGHRS, CDR2 YFSETQ. The V end was cut by 4 bases, the J end by 2 bases, with 15 bases between. The CDR3 length is 15 residues. Written as DNA, the CDR3 is TGCGCCAGCAGCGTCCCGACAGGTATCAACACTGAAGCTTTCTTT. Residues: CASSVPTGINTEAFF.

Only a few counts were recorded for this clonotype. The chain has TRBV5-1 and TRBJ2-1; TRBD1 might be the D (6 bases). The CDR3 runs to 15 residues. Germline V gives CDR1 SGHRS, CDR2 YFSETQ. Between the trimmed V and J ends, which lost 0 bases and 5 bases, there was a span of 12 bases. CDR3 nucleotide sequence: TGCGCCAGCAGCTTGGGGCCTTCAGGGGACAATGAGCAGTTCTTC. Encoded protein: CASSLGPSGDNEQFF.

The chain links TRBV15 to TRBJ2-7; possibly TRBD2 for D (6 bases). Trimming took off 3 bases at V and 9 bases at J, with 21 bases between the two ends. Germline-derived CDR1 and CDR2 are LNHNV and YYDKDF (reference sequence). CDR3 length equals 15 residues. This CDR3 reads CATSRAWGEPSGQYF. CDR3 nucleotides: TGTGCCACCAGCAGGGCCTGGGGGGAGCCCTCAGGGCAGTACTTC.

In this sample, this clonotype turned up a few times. The chain is built from TRBV19 and TRBJ1-2; the match to TRBD1 covers 7 bases. V lost 8 bases to trimming and J lost 4 bases; unmatched junction nucleotides: 10. This CDR3 region has 14 residues. Germline lookup yields CDR1 LNHDA and CDR2 SQIVND (reference sequence). CDR3 sequence reads: CASFDRDYSYGYTF. Here the CDR3 DNA reads TGTGCCAGTTTCGACAGGGATTATAGCTATGGCTACACCTTC.

This clonotype showed up just a few times. The V gene is TRBV7-2, the J gene TRBJ2-2, with D unclear. With 2 bases removed from V and 1 base from J, the gap between germline ends came to 5 bases. This CDR3 is 14 amino acids long. Per the germline V gene, CDR1 is SGHTA and CDR2 is FQGNSA. CDR3 sequence reads: CASSLMVNTGELFF. The CDR3 DNA follows: TGTGCCAGCAGCTTAATGGTGAACACCGGGGAGCTGTTTTTT.

This clonotype was picked up one time. J is TRBJ1-4 and V is TRBV5-1, with 9 positions matching TRBD1. After removal of 2 bases from V and 8 bases from J, the junction contained 4 bases not matched to a gene. The CDR3 totals 14 residues. Looked up from germline, CDR1 is SGHRS and CDR2 is YFSETQ. The CDR3 here is CASSFRDRAEKLFF. DNA of the CDR3: TGCGCCAGCAGCTTCCGGGACAGGGCGGAAAAACTGTTTTTT.

The J gene is TRBJ2-7, the V gene TRBV7-2; 14 nucleotides line up with TRBD2. Germline V gene data show CDR1 as SGHTA and CDR2 as FQGNSA. There are 15 residues in the CDR3. The V gene end was trimmed by 1 base and the J gene end by 6 bases; junction bases not matched to a gene: 2. The CDR3 loop is CASSLDGTSGGEQYF. As DNA, the CDR3 is TGTGCCAGCAGCTTAGATGGGACTAGCGGGGGCGAGCAGTACTTC.

In this sample, this clonotype turned up many times. V gene TRBV27 combines with J gene TRBJ2-2, with D tentatively TRBD1 (5 bases). With 3 bases removed from V and 2 bases from J, the gap between germline ends came to 13 bases. The CDR3 runs to 16 residues. Germline lookup yields CDR1 MNHEY and CDR2 SMNVEV (reference sequence). The CDR3 loop reads CASSFSGSANTGELFF. Written as DNA, the CDR3 is TGTGCCAGCAGTTTCTCAGGGTCAGCAAACACCGGGGAGCTGTTTTTT.

The chain links TRBV27 to TRBJ1-6, with D possibly TRBD1 on 6 matching bases. Germline V gives CDR1 MNHEY, CDR2 SMNVEV (reference sequence). The CDR3 runs to 14 residues. The V and J ends lost 8 bases and 0 bases respectively, with 8 bases between them. The DNA for the CDR3 is TGTGCCAGCGGACAGAGCTCCTATAATTCACCCCTCCACTTT. This translates into CASGQSSYNSPLHF.

The chain joins TRBV20-1 to TRBJ1-2; D gene uncertain. Deletions cut 2 bases from V and 1 base from J, with 11 bases between. CDR3 length equals 14 residues. Germline CDR1 and CDR2: DFQATT and SNEGSKA (reference sequence). This CDR3 is CSARLLRGNYGYTF. The CDR3 DNA is TGCAGTGCTAGACTTCTTCGGGGTAACTATGGCTACACCTTC.

This clonotype has more than one count but fewer than ten. The chain combines TRBV20-1 with TRBJ2-3, with 10 bases that match TRBD2. Unmatched junction bases numbered 12, after V lost 2 bases and J lost 4 bases. The CDR3 covers 17 residues. Germline values: CDR1 DFQATT, CDR2 SNEGSKA (reference sequence). This CDR3 is CSARYRLAGNVPDTQYF. The CDR3 region has the DNA TGCAGTGCTAGATACCGACTAGCGGGTAATGTCCCAGATACGCAGTATTTT.

The sample holds many counts of this clonotype. Sequence at one end of the junction differs from germline and may be a read error. V gene TRBV5-6 combines with J gene TRBJ2-6; no firm D call. Germline values: CDR1 SGHDT, CDR2 YYEEEE. There are 14 residues in the CDR3. CDR3 loop: CASSFPSGANVLTF. CDR3 DNA: TGCGCCAGCAGCTTTCCTTCTGGGGCCAACGTCCTGACTTTC.

This clonotype was detected only a few times. The chain joins TRBV20-1 to TRBJ2-3; D unresolved. Germline CDR1 DFQATT, CDR2 SNEGSKA (reference sequence). This CDR3 region has 15 residues. The ends were cut back, 5 bases at V and 4 bases at J, with 19 bases in the middle. The CDR3 here is CSALTADFAPDTQYF. The CDR3, as DNA: TGCAGTGCTCTAACCGCAGACTTTGCCCCAGATACGCAGTATTTT.

This clonotype has more than one count but fewer than ten. The gene calls are TRBV24-1 and TRBJ2-5; D possibly corresponds to TRBD1 (5 bases). The V end lost 4 bases, the J end lost 2 bases, and 13 bases lay between the germline ends. CDR1 is KGHDR, CDR2 SFDVKD, per germline. This CDR3 is built from 15 residues. The CDR3 spells CATSERGSWQETQYF. CDR3 bases: TGTGCCACCAGTGAAAGGGGCAGTTGGCAAGAGACCCAGTACTTC.